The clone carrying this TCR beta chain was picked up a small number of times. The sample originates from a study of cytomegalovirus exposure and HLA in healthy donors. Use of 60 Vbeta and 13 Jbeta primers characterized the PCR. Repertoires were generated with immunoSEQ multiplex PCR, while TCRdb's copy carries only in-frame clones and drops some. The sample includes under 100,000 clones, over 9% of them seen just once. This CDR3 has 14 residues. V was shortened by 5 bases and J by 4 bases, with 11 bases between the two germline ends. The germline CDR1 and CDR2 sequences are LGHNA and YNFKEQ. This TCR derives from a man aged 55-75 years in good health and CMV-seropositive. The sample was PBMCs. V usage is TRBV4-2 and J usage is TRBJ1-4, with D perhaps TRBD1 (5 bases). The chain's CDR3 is CASSTTGINEKLFF. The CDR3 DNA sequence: TGTGCCAGCAGCACCACAGGAATTAATGAAAAACTGTTTTTT.